The 28 T cell receptor beta chains presented below share a single source sample, sequenced in a study of identical twins. From the 5' RACE reads, TCRdb called clonotypes with MiXCR, one entry per CDR3 protein. The data show about 250,000 distinct CDR3 sequences, with around 8.3% seen just once and less than 4% held by the top ten. The sample also formed part of further work on yellow fever vaccine responses in identical twins.

Material: CD8+ T cells sorted from blood. All receptors come from a woman between 18 and 29 years old in good health.

This clonotype was detected ten times or more. The V and J genes are TRBV7-2 and TRBJ2-4, with a tentative D call TRBD2 (5 bases). The CDR3 spans 17 residues. V shed 3 bases and J shed 0 bases, with 15 bases lying between them. CDR1 and CDR2 (germline): SGHTA, FQGNSA. CDR3: CASSFNRGLLAKNIQYF. The CDR3 coding sequence is TGTGCCAGCAGCTTCAACCGGGGTCTTCTAGCCAAAAACATTCAGTACTTC.

V and J are TRBV6-1 and TRBJ2-5; TRBD1 matches 7 bases. Germline V gene sequence: CDR1 MNHNS, CDR2 SASEGT. There are 15 residues in the CDR3. The junction had 10 bases not matched to a gene; V was cut back by 4 bases and J by 5 bases. CDR3: CASSALIQGSETQYF. Here the CDR3 DNA reads TGTGCCAGCAGTGCCCTCATACAGGGGAGTGAGACCCAGTACTTC.

The rearrangement links TRBV5-6 to TRBJ1-2; no clear D gene. CDR3 length: 15 residues. Germline V gives CDR1 SGHDT, CDR2 YYEEEE. V was clipped by 0 bases and J by 2 bases, with 11 bases between them. CDR3 region: CASSLGAGSNYGYTF. CDR3 coding DNA: TGTGCCAGCAGCTTGGGGGCCGGATCCAACTATGGCTACACCTTC.

This clonotype occurred a few times. The gene calls are TRBV2 and TRBJ2-5; perhaps D is TRBD1 or TRBD2 (6 bases each). CDR1 is SNHLY and CDR2 is FYNNEI in the germline V gene. V shed 2 bases and J shed 5 bases, with 15 bases lying between them. This CDR3 comprises 15 residues. DNA for the CDR3: TGTGCCAGCAGTGAAAGTGGTGGGGGGCACGAGACCCAGTACTTC. It encodes CASSESGGGHETQYF. The full variable domain, completed using reference TRBV2 and TRBJ2-5, is EPEVTQTPSHQVTQMGQEVILRCVPISNHLYFYWYRQILGQKVEFLVSFYNNEISEKSEIFDDQFSVERPDGSNFTLKIRSTKLEDSAMYFCASSESGGGHETQYFGPGTRLLVL.

The table lists this clonotype with a few counts. The gene calls are TRBV29-1 and TRBJ2-5; 10 nucleotides match TRBD1. The germline V gene encodes CDR1 SQVTM and CDR2 ANQGSEA. After removal of 3 bases from V and 5 bases from J, the junction contained 6 bases not matched to a gene. The CDR3 runs to 14 residues. In DNA, the CDR3 is TGCAGCGTTGACTGGGGACAGGGGTCGGAGACCCAGTACTTC. Translated: CSVDWGQGSETQYF. The complete variable domain, with remaining parts taken from reference TRBV29-1 and TRBJ2-5, reads SAVISQKPSRDICQRGTSLTIQCQVDSQVTMMFWYRQQPGQSLTLIATANQGSEATYESGFVIDKFPISRPNLTFSTLTVSNMSPEDSSIYLCSVDWGQGSETQYFGPGTRLLVL.

This clonotype was observed many times. V is TRBV4-3 and J is TRBJ2-1; 7 nucleotides align to TRBD2. J was trimmed by 8 bases and V by 0 bases; bases with no gene match: 10. Germline-derived CDR1 and CDR2 are LGHNA and YSLEER. The CDR3 extends over 16 amino acids. The DNA of the CDR3 is TGCGCCAGCAGCCAAGATGTCGGCGGGAGTCTGGATGAGCAGTTCTTC. It codes for CASSQDVGGSLDEQFF.

On this clonotype: It may be a read error: a sequence one base away is much more abundant. The J gene is TRBJ2-1, the V gene TRBV29-1; a weak D match, TRBD1 (6 bases). CDR3 size: 13 residues. Trimming shortened V by 4 bases and J by 7 bases, and 14 bases separated the two germline ends. Germline V lookup: CDR1 SQVTM, CDR2 ANQGSEA. CDR3 sequence: CSVVWGLRNEQFF. The CDR3 nucleotides are TGCAGCGTTGTTTGGGGGCTGAGAAATGAGCAGTTCTTC.

This clonotype was recorded at least ten times. The V gene is TRBV7-2, the J gene TRBJ1-1; D perhaps matches TRBD1 (6 bases). Germline loops: CDR1 SGHTA, CDR2 FQGNSA. V was pared by 5 bases and J by 0 bases, with 13 bases between. The CDR3 is 15 residues long. The CDR3 DNA reads TGTGCCAGCAGCCAATACAGGGACTTGAACACTGAAGCTTTCTTT. Protein sequence: CASSQYRDLNTEAFF.

The sample holds many counts of this clonotype. V usage is TRBV29-1 and J usage is TRBJ2-1, with D possibly matching TRBD1 (5 bases). Germline-derived CDR1 and CDR2 are SQVTM and ANQGSEA. CDR3 size: 14 residues. Trimming cost V 1 base and J 0 bases, with 7 bases left between them. The chain's CDR3 is CSVEGGPSYNEQFF. Here the CDR3 DNA reads TGCAGCGTTGAAGGGGGCCCCTCCTACAATGAGCAGTTCTTC.

This clonotype was seen only a few times. The chain has TRBV6-1 and TRBJ2-7; 8 nucleotides agree with TRBD1. The V gene end was trimmed by 4 bases and the J gene end by 4 bases; junction bases not matched to a gene: 9. Germline V gene data show CDR1 as MNHNS and CDR2 as SASEGT. The CDR3 sequence is 15 residues long. The CDR3 region has the DNA TGTGCCAGCAGTGTCCAGCGCAGGGGGCGGTACGAGCAGTACTTC. It codes for CASSVQRRGRYEQYF.

The rearrangement uses TRBV29-1 and TRBJ2-7; 12 nucleotides line up with TRBD2. There are 14 residues in the CDR3. From germline, CDR1 is SQVTM and CDR2 ANQGSEA. V dropped 7 bases and J dropped 0; count of bases not matched to a gene: 4. The CDR3 coding sequence is TGCAGCGCGACTAGCGGGAGTAGCTCCTACGAGCAGTACTTC. Amino acid sequence: CSATSGSSSYEQYF.

The chain couples TRBV10-3 to TRBJ2-5; a weak D match, TRBD2 (6 bases). Germline values: CDR1 ENHRY, CDR2 SYGVKD. V gave up 6 bases and J gave up 5 bases, with 22 bases separating them. The CDR3 has 16 residues. CDR3 residues: CAIRDRQTSGGETQYF. CDR3 nucleotides: TGTGCCATCAGAGACCGCCAGACTAGTGGAGGGGAGACCCAGTACTTC.

This clonotype turned up a few times. The V gene is TRBV4-1, the J gene TRBJ2-1; possibly TRBD2 for D (5 bases). There are 16 residues in the CDR3. The V and J ends lost 4 bases and 3 bases respectively, with 16 bases between them. From germline, CDR1 is MGHRA and CDR2 YSYEKL. CDR3 in amino acids: CASSLTGIANYNEQFF. DNA for the CDR3: TGCGCCAGCAGCCTTACTGGCATAGCGAACTACAATGAGCAGTTCTTC.

This clonotype appeared a few times. The chain is built from TRBV7-6 and TRBJ2-1, with TRBD2 identical over 13 bases. The J segment lost 5 bases and the V segment lost 8 bases, leaving 3 bases of the junction unmatched. Germline V gene lookup returns CDR1 SGHVS and CDR2 FNYEAQ. The length of the CDR3 is 14 residues. The CDR3 loop is CASRGLAGNNEQFF. DNA for the CDR3: TGTGCCAGCCGGGGACTAGCGGGAAACAATGAGCAGTTCTTC.

This clonotype was detected a few times. The chain carries TRBV20-1 and TRBJ2-1; 11 bases map to TRBD2. The CDR3 loop spans 16 amino acids. Germline CDR1 is DFQATT and CDR2 is SNEGSKA (reference sequence). CDR3 coding DNA: TGCAGCCTGACCTCGGGACTAGCGGAGAGAGGTAATGAGCAGTTCTTC. Translation: CSLTSGLAERGNEQFF.

This clonotype was seen a few times. This chain connects TRBV14 to TRBJ2-7; a possible D gene is TRBD1 (5 bases). The V and J ends lost 2 bases and 4 bases respectively, with 12 bases between them. This CDR3 has 14 amino acids. Looked up from germline, CDR1 is SGHDN and CDR2 is FVKESK. CDR3 sequence reads: CASSQFGAPYEQYF. The CDR3 DNA follows: TGTGCCAGCAGCCAATTTGGGGCCCCATACGAGCAGTACTTC.

This clonotype showed up just a few times. The J gene is TRBJ2-5, the V gene TRBV5-1; 11 bases agree with TRBD2. J lost 0 bases, V lost 6 bases, and 7 bases had no gene match. Germline CDR1 and CDR2: SGHRS and YFSETQ. The CDR3 runs to 16 residues. CDR3 DNA: TGCGCCAGCAAGTCCACTAGCGGGAGATACCAAGAGACCCAGTACTTC. Its translation is CASKSTSGRYQETQYF.

This clonotype was observed at least ten times. The rearrangement joins TRBV7-9 to TRBJ2-5; no definite D call. Germline CDR1 reads SEHNR; CDR2 reads FQNEAQ (reference sequence). CDR3 size: 11 residues. Trimming took 8 bases from V and 2 from J, leaving 6 bases between them. Here the CDR3 reads CASRRQETQYF. The CDR3 bases are TGTGCCAGCCGACGGCAAGAGACCCAGTACTTC.

This chain uses TRBV20-1 with TRBJ2-5, with D hard to call. Trimming removed 3 bases from V and 2 bases from J, with 13 bases in between. Germline CDR1 DFQATT, CDR2 SNEGSKA (reference sequence). The CDR3 sequence is 14 residues long. The CDR3 DNA sequence: TGCAGTGCTAGTGAGTGGTGGGATCAAGAGACCCAGTACTTC. This gives the protein CSASEWWDQETQYF.

This clonotype was seen more than once but under ten times. The CDR3 region has the DNA TGCAGCGTCCGACCCATGGACAGGGTAGATGGCTACACCTTC. This codes for CSVRPMDRVDGYTF. The V gene is TRBV29-1, the J gene TRBJ1-2, with 8 bases identical to TRBD1. The V segment lost 6 bases and the J segment 6 bases; nucleotides outside the gene matches: 12. CDR1 and CDR2 (germline): SQVTM, ANQGSEA. CDR3 length: 14 amino acids.

This clonotype showed up many times. This chain joins TRBV29-1 and TRBJ2-2, with 8 nucleotides matching TRBD1. CDR1 and CDR2 (germline): SQVTM, ANQGSEA. J lost 4 bases, V lost 7 bases, and 11 bases had no gene match. The CDR3 contains 15 residues. This CDR3 is CSAAQGAVVTGELFF. CDR3 in DNA: TGCAGCGCTGCCCAGGGGGCTGTGGTCACCGGGGAGCTGTTTTTT.

This clonotype showed up just a few times. The J gene is TRBJ2-7, the V gene TRBV25-1; 8 bases match TRBD1. Trimming at V came to 0 bases and at J to 6 bases, leaving 1 base not matched to a gene. From germline, CDR1 is MGHDK and CDR2 SYGVNS. The CDR3 consists of 13 residues. This CDR3 reads CASSEYTGGEQYF. For the CDR3, the DNA is TGTGCCAGCAGTGAATATACAGGGGGCGAGCAGTACTTC.

This clonotype was picked up a small number of times. This sequence joins TRBV3-1 and TRBJ2-7, with TRBD2 as a possible D gene (5 bases). Trimming took 1 base from V and 0 from J, leaving 10 bases between them. The CDR3 runs to 15 residues. Germline lookup yields CDR1 LGHDT and CDR2 YNNKEL (reference sequence). The CDR3 protein is CASSQVPRGSYEQYF. In DNA form, the CDR3 reads TGTGCCAGCAGCCAAGTTCCACGGGGCTCCTACGAGCAGTACTTC.

This clonotype was detected many times. The chain carries TRBV4-1 and TRBJ2-5, with no clear D. CDR1 and CDR2 (germline): MGHRA, YSYEKL. The CDR3 length is 14 residues. V lost 0 bases to trimming and J lost 3 bases, with 8 bases between them. The CDR3 reads CASSQDIIEETQYF. The CDR3 DNA sequence: TGCGCCAGCAGCCAAGATATCATAGAAGAGACCCAGTACTTC.

Ten or more counts support this clonotype. This sequence joins TRBV20-1 and TRBJ2-1; possible D gene TRBD2, 5 bases. CDR1 DFQATT and CDR2 SNEGSKA come from the germline V gene (reference sequence). V shed 1 base and J shed 10 bases, with 14 bases lying between them. This CDR3 comprises 13 residues. The CDR3, as DNA: TGCAGTGCTAGAGCCCCGCTAGCTTCGGAGCAGTTCTTC. Translation: CSARAPLASEQFF.

This clonotype appeared a few times. The chain is built from TRBV20-1 and TRBJ2-1; TRBD2 matches 8 bases. This CDR3 is built from 18 residues. Germline CDR1 is DFQATT and CDR2 is SNEGSKA (reference sequence). With 5 bases clipped from V and 7 bases from J, the junction kept 22 bases outside the gene matches. The DNA of the CDR3 is TGCAGTGCTTCCCGACTAGCGCGGACCGGTCCCGTTAGGAATGAGCAGTTCTTC. Protein sequence: CSASRLARTGPVRNEQFF.

The table lists this clonotype with many counts. This rearrangement joins TRBV4-1 to TRBJ2-3; D not resolved. V was trimmed by 0 bases and J by 2 bases, leaving 9 bases between them. This CDR3 comprises 15 residues. Germline V CDR1 and CDR2: MGHRA, YSYEKL. CDR3 amino acids: CASSQESRTTDTQYF. CDR3 sequence (DNA): TGCGCCAGCAGCCAAGAGTCGAGGACCACAGATACGCAGTATTTT.

This clonotype showed up just a few times. This sequence joins TRBV2 and TRBJ2-7; TRBD1 matches 9 bases. CDR3 length equals 15 residues. The J segment lost 1 base and the V segment lost 6 bases, leaving 7 bases of the junction unmatched. Germline values: CDR1 SNHLY, CDR2 FYNNEI. CDR3 in DNA: TGTGCCAGCAGCGAATGGGGACAGGGATCCTACGAGCAGTACTTC. Translated, it gives CASSEWGQGSYEQYF. The variable domain in full, completed from reference TRBV2 and TRBJ2-7, reads EPEVTQTPSHQVTQMGQEVILRCVPISNHLYFYWYRQILGQKVEFLVSFYNNEISEKSEIFDDQFSVERPDGSNFTLKIRSTKLEDSAMYFCASSEWGQGSYEQYFGPGTRLTVT.